These 25 T cell receptor beta chains were sequenced from one sample in a study of lymphopenia after photon versus proton radiotherapy. Clones were sequenced by immunoSEQ multiplex PCR, and TCRdb holds only the in-frame ones, with some missing. The data hold 77,000 or so clones, with around 83% observed a single time. The sample consisted of peripheral blood, taken from a patient treated with proton-based radiotherapy. The receptors derive from a man aged 55 to 70 with pancreatic cancer.

This sequence joins TRBV4-3 and TRBJ2-5; unclear D gene. This CDR3 has 15 residues. Germline values: CDR1 LGHNA, CDR2 YSLEER. V lost 1 base and J 5 bases, leaving 14 bases between the germline ends. CDR3 bases: TGCGCCAGCAGCCAAGGAAACGGGCCAAGGGAGACCCAGTACTTC. It encodes CASSQGNGPRETQYF.

The DNA for the CDR3 is TGTGCCAGCAGCTTTAGTGGAGGGGAAGCTTTCTTT. Its translation: CASSFSGGEAFF. The V call is TRBV7-2, the J call TRBJ1-1, with D hard to call. CDR1 SGHTA and CDR2 FQGNSA come from the germline V gene. With 3 bases removed from V and 8 bases from J, the gap between germline ends came to 10 bases. The CDR3 sequence is 12 residues long.

This chain connects TRBV11-2 to TRBJ2-7; D might be TRBD2 (5 bases). Germline CDR1 SGHAT, CDR2 FQNNGV. This CDR3 spans 13 amino acids. Deletions cut 6 bases from V and 6 bases from J, with 15 bases between. The DNA of the CDR3 is TGTGCCAGCAGTTTGCCCGAGAGGGCCGAGCAGTACTTC. Translated, it gives CASSLPERAEQYF.

This clone showed up just once. The gene calls are TRBV28 and TRBJ2-5; possible D gene TRBD1, 5 bases. Germline CDR1 MDHEN, CDR2 SYDVKM. The germline V and J ends were trimmed by 4 bases and 5 bases, with 17 bases remaining between them. This CDR3 is built from 15 residues. CDR3 sequence: CASSSGSSLGETQYF. The CDR3 DNA reads as TGTGCCAGCAGTTCAGGGTCGTCTCTTGGGGAGACCCAGTACTTC.

This sequence joins TRBV5-4 and TRBJ1-2, with no clear D. CDR3 length: 14 residues. Trimming stripped 2 bases from V and 4 bases from J, with 12 bases between. Germline lookup yields CDR1 SGHNT and CDR2 YYREEE (reference sequence). The DNA of the CDR3 is TGTGCCAGCAGCTTTTCGGTGGAAAGCTATGGCTACACCTTC. Its translation: CASSFSVESYGYTF. Full variable domain (missing parts from reference TRBV5-4 and TRBJ1-2): ETGVTQSPTHLIKTRGQQVTLRCSSQSGHNTVSWYQQALGQGPQFIFQYYREEENGRGNFPPRFSGLQFPNYSSELNVNALELDDSALYLCASSFSVESYGYTFGSGTRLTVV.

The chain couples TRBV5-3 to TRBJ2-7, with D perhaps TRBD2 (6 bases). TRBV5-3 is recorded as an ORF, its role being uncertain. This CDR3 comprises 22 residues. The V end was cut by 0 bases, the J end by 6 bases, with 37 bases between. CDR3 loop: CARSLVLKGRLVPATKWCEQYF. CDR3 bases: TGTGCCAGAAGCTTGGTTCTCAAGGGTAGACTAGTTCCCGCTACGAAATGGTGCGAGCAGTACTTC.

The chain recombines TRBV28 with TRBJ1-1; D is possibly TRBD1 (5 bases). Trimming pared 0 bases from V and 3 bases from J, leaving 26 bases between. The CDR3 is 20 amino acids. The germline V gene encodes CDR1 MDHEN and CDR2 SYDVKM. The CDR3, as DNA: TGTGCCAGCAGTTTATGGAGCCCCCTGTGGGGGTGGGATAAGTACACTGAAGCTTTCTTT. This sequence encodes CASSLWSPLWGWDKYTEAFF.

The V call is TRBV19, the J call TRBJ2-6; D is perhaps TRBD2 (6 bases). V lost 5 bases and J lost 1, with 12 bases in between. The CDR3 extends over 16 amino acids. Germline loops: CDR1 LNHDA, CDR2 SQIVND (reference sequence). Here the CDR3 DNA reads TGTGCCAGTAGTCGTCAGGCGGGGTCTGGGGCCAACGTCCTGACTTTC. Its translation is CASSRQAGSGANVLTF.

This clone occurred once. CDR3 region: CASSATGAGTDTQYF. Here the CDR3 DNA reads TGCGCCAGCAGCGCGACAGGGGCCGGCACAGATACGCAGTATTTT. The rearrangement joins TRBV5-1 to TRBJ2-3; 8 bases match TRBD1. The trim removed 4 bases at V and 1 base at J, leaving 5 bases unmatched. The CDR3 sequence is 15 residues long. The germline gives CDR1 SGHRS, CDR2 YFSETQ.

The chain joins TRBV6-6 to TRBJ1-5, with D tentatively TRBD1 (5 bases). Germline CDR1 reads MNHNY; CDR2 reads SVGAGI (reference sequence). V lost 1 base, J lost 5 bases, and 15 bases lay in between. This CDR3 comprises 16 residues. The CDR3 is CASSYWGRRSDQPQHF. In DNA, the CDR3 is TGTGCCAGCAGTTACTGGGGACGACGGTCCGATCAGCCCCAGCATTTT.

This chain connects TRBV6-5 to TRBJ2-1; D remains ambiguous. The CDR3 loop spans 15 amino acids. Trimming left V 7 bases short and J 3 bases short, with 16 bases between. Germline loops: CDR1 MNHEY, CDR2 SVGAGI. Here the CDR3 DNA reads TGTGCCAGCACCCCGGTTGATGGGGACTACAATGAGCAGTTCTTC. Its protein product is CASTPVDGDYNEQFF.

The rearrangement links TRBV28 to TRBJ1-5; no clear D. CDR3 length: 12 residues. Germline V gene sequence: CDR1 MDHEN, CDR2 SYDVKM. The V end was cut by 2 bases, the J end by 7 bases, with 6 bases between. The CDR3 nucleotides are TGTGCCAGCAGTTTAGCCCTGCAGCCCCAGCATTTT. Protein sequence: CASSLALQPQHF.

Only a few counts were recorded for this clone. The rearrangement joins TRBV7-8 to TRBJ2-1; D unresolved. In germline, CDR1 is SGHVS, CDR2 FQNEAQ. V was cut by 5 bases and J by 8 bases, with 16 bases left in between. The CDR3 extends over 14 amino acids. CDR3 region: CASSEDLGIHEQFF. CDR3 DNA: TGTGCCAGCAGCGAGGATCTGGGTATCCATGAGCAGTTCTTC.

The chain has TRBV6-5 and TRBJ1-1; no reliable D call. Per the germline V gene, CDR1 is MNHEY and CDR2 is SVGAGI. This CDR3 has 12 residues. V was clipped by 4 bases and J by 0 bases, with 3 bases between them. The CDR3 nucleotides read TGTGCCAGCAGTTCGGTGAACACTGAAGCTTTCTTT. Translation: CASSSVNTEAFF.

The chain couples TRBV5-6 to TRBJ2-5, with 7 bases that match TRBD2. The CDR3 consists of 16 residues. Trimming took 4 bases from V and 5 from J; bases not matched to a gene: 14. CDR1 SGHDT and CDR2 YYEEEE come from the germline V gene. Here the CDR3 reads CASSLDLPGAGETQYF. The CDR3, as DNA: TGTGCCAGCAGCCTAGACCTCCCGGGAGCGGGGGAGACCCAGTACTTC. Filled out from reference TRBV5-6 and TRBJ2-5, the complete variable domain reads DAGVTQSPTHLIKTRGQQVTLRCSPKSGHDTVSWYQQALGQGPQFIFQYYEEEERQRGNFPDRFSGHQFPNYSSELNVNALLLGDSALYLCASSLDLPGAGETQYFGPGTRLLVL.

This sequence joins TRBV6-1 and TRBJ2-7; the D gene is possibly TRBD2 (5 bases). Germline V gene data show CDR1 as MNHNS and CDR2 as SASEGT. CDR3 size: 15 residues. Trimming took 4 bases from V and 6 from J, leaving 19 bases between them. In DNA form, the CDR3 reads TGTGCCAGCAGTGTCCGGACCAACAGTGAGGGCGAGCAGTACTTC. Amino acids: CASSVRTNSEGEQYF.

The genes are TRBV7-9 and TRBJ2-7; D call uncertain. The CDR3 runs 12 residues. Between the trimmed V and J ends, which lost 4 bases and 3 bases, there was a span of 7 bases. Germline loops: CDR1 SEHNR, CDR2 FQNEAQ (reference sequence). The CDR3 here is CASSSRSYEQYF. In DNA, the CDR3 is TGTGCCAGCAGCTCCCGAAGCTACGAGCAGTACTTC.

This clone turned up a few times. The chain links TRBV7-3 to TRBJ2-7, with 7 positions matching TRBD1. This CDR3 contains 17 residues. CDR1 SGHTA and CDR2 FQGTGA come from the germline V gene. Unmatched junction bases numbered 10, after V lost 0 bases and J lost 2 bases. In DNA form, the CDR3 reads TGTGCCAGCAGCTTAACGGGCAGACAGGGTACCCCCTACGAGCAGTACTTC. It is translated as CASSLTGRQGTPYEQYF.

This chain joins TRBV6-5 and TRBJ1-5; D not resolved. Per germline, CDR1 MNHEY and CDR2 SVGAGI. Trimming pared 7 bases from V and 9 bases from J, leaving 13 bases between. The CDR3 sequence is 12 residues long. CDR3 sequence: CASKTGEAPQHF. CDR3 DNA: TGTGCCAGCAAAACCGGGGAGGCGCCCCAGCATTTT.

Worth noting for this clone: Other DNA sequences from this sample encode an identical CDR3 as well. This chain links TRBV27 with TRBJ1-2; D gene uncertain. V lost 5 bases and J 0 bases, leaving 7 bases between the germline ends. Germline CDR1 reads MNHEY; CDR2 reads SMNVEV (reference sequence). The CDR3 runs to 13 residues. Here the CDR3 reads CASSTRANYGYTF. Written as DNA, the CDR3 is TGTGCCAGCAGTACAAGGGCTAACTATGGCTACACCTTC.

The chain joins TRBV5-6 to TRBJ1-2, with D tentatively TRBD1 (5 bases). The CDR3 loop spans 13 amino acids. The germline V gene encodes CDR1 SGHDT and CDR2 YYEEEE. The V end lost 0 bases, the J end lost 8 bases, and 11 bases lay between the germline ends. In nucleotides, the CDR3 is TGTGCCAGCAGCTTGGTGTCAGGGTCCGGCTACACCTTC. As protein: CASSLVSGSGYTF. The full variable domain, with the rest looked up from reference TRBV5-6 and TRBJ1-2, is DAGVTQSPTHLIKTRGQQVTLRCSPKSGHDTVSWYQQALGQGPQFIFQYYEEEERQRGNFPDRFSGHQFPNYSSELNVNALLLGDSALYLCASSLVSGSGYTFGSGTRLTVV.

The chain carries TRBV28 and TRBJ1-5; D possibly corresponds to TRBD1 (6 bases). This CDR3 is built from 15 residues. Trimming removed 6 bases from V and 6 bases from J, with 18 bases in between. CDR1 and CDR2 from the germline V gene are MDHEN and SYDVKM. This CDR3 is CASSLRRGSGQPQHF. CDR3 nucleotide sequence: TGTGCCAGCAGCCTCCGCAGGGGATCGGGTCAGCCCCAGCATTTT.

In its sample, this clone was seen a few times. This chain links TRBV5-6 with TRBJ2-1, with D possibly being TRBD1 (6 bases). This CDR3 spans 12 amino acids. V was pared by 4 bases and J by 7 bases, with 9 bases between. Germline lookup yields CDR1 SGHDT and CDR2 YYEEEE. CDR3 protein: CASSRDRNEQFF. In DNA, the CDR3 is TGTGCCAGCAGCCGAGACAGGAATGAGCAGTTCTTC.

The chain carries TRBV4-3 and TRBJ2-7, with 11 bases that match TRBD2. The ends lost 0 bases at V and 1 base at J; junction bases unmatched: 5. This CDR3 comprises 17 residues. The germline V gene encodes CDR1 LGHNA and CDR2 YSLEER. The CDR3 protein is CASSQDRTSGSSYEQYF. The CDR3 DNA reads as TGCGCCAGCAGCCAAGATCGTACTAGCGGGAGTTCCTACGAGCAGTACTTC.

V gene TRBV10-1 combines with J gene TRBJ1-5; D unresolved. The CDR3 contains 13 residues. Germline values: CDR1 WNHNN, CDR2 SYGVQD (reference sequence). V was shortened by 3 bases and J by 7 bases, with 10 bases between the two germline ends. The CDR3 DNA is TGCGCCAGCAGTGACGTCCCAGGACAGCCCCAGCATTTT. This codes for CASSDVPGQPQHF.